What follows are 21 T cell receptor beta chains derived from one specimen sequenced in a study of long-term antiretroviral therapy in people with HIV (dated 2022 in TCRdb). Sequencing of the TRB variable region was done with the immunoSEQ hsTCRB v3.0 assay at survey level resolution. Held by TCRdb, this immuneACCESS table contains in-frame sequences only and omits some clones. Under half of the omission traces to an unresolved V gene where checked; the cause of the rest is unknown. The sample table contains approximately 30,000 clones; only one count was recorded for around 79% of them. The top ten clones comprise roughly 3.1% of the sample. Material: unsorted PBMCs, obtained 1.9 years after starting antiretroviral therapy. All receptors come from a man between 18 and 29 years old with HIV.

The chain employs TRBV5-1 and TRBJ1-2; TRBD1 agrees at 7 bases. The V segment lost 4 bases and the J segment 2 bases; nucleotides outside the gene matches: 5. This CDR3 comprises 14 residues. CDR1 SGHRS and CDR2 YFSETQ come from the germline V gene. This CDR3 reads CASSPTTGNYGYTF. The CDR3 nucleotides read TGCGCCAGCAGCCCAACGACAGGGAACTATGGCTACACCTTC.

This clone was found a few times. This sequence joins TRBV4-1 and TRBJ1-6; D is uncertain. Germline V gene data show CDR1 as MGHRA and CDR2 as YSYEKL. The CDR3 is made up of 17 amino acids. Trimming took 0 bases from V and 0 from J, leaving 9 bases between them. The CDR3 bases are TGCGCCAGCAGCCAAGAAAGAACGAGCTCCTATAATTCACCCCTCCACTTT. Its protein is CASSQERTSSYNSPLHF.

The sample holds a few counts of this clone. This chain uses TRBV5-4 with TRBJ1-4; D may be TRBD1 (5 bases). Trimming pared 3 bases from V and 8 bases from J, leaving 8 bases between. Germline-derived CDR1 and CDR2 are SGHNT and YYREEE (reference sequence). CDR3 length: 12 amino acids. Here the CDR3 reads CASSSRGEKLFF. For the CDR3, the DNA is TGTGCCAGCAGCTCGCGGGGGGAAAAACTGTTTTTT. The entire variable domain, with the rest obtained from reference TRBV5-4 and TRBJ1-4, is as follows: ETGVTQSPTHLIKTRGQQVTLRCSSQSGHNTVSWYQQALGQGPQFIFQYYREEENGRGNFPPRFSGLQFPNYSSELNVNALELDDSALYLCASSSRGEKLFFGSGTQLSVL.

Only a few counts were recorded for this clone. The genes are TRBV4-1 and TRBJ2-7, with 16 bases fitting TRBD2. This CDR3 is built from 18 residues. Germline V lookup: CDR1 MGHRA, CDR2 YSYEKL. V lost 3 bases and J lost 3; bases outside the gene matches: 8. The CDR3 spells CASSQKGTSGGAIYEQYF. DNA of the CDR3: TGCGCCAGCAGCCAGAAAGGGACTAGCGGGGGGGCTATCTACGAGCAGTACTTC.

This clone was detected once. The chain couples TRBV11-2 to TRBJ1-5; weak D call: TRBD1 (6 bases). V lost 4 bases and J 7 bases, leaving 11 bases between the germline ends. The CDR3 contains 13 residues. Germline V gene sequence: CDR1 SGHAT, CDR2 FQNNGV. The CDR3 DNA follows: TGTGCCAGCAGCTCAGACAGGAGACAGCCCCAGCATTTT. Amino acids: CASSSDRRQPQHF.

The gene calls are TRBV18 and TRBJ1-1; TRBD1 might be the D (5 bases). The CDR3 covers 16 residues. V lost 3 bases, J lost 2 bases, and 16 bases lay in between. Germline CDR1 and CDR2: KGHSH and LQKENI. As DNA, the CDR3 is TGTGCCAGCTCACCGAAGACTCCAGGGCCTAACACTGAAGCTTTCTTT. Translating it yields CASSPKTPGPNTEAFF.

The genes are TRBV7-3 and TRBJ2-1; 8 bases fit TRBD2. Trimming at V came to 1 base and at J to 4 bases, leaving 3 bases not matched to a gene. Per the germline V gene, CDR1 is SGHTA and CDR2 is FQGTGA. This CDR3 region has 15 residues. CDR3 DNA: TGTGCCAGCAGCTTAATCGGGGGGGGATACAATGAGCAGTTCTTC. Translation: CASSLIGGGYNEQFF.

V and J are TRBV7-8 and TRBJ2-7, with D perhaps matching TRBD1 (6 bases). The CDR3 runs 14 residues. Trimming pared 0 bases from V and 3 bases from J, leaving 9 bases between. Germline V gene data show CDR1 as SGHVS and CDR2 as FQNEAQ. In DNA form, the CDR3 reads TGTGCCAGCAGCTTAGCGGGGGCCAACTACGAGCAGTACTTC. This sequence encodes CASSLAGANYEQYF.

Here the CDR3 reads CASSRSQEGQGGGVQPQHF. For the CDR3, the DNA is TGCGCCAGCAGCCGAAGCCAAGAGGGACAGGGCGGGGGGGTGCAGCCCCAGCATTTT. The chain joins TRBV4-1 to TRBJ1-5; 9 nucleotides agree with TRBD1. Losses at the gene ends were 4 bases for V and 7 bases for J; bases not matched to a gene: 20. The CDR3 contains 19 residues. Looked up from germline, CDR1 is MGHRA and CDR2 is YSYEKL.

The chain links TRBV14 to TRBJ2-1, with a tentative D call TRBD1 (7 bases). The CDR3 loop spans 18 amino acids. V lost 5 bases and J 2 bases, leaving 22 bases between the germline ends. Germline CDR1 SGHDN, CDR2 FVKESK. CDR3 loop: CASSSRWADREAYNEQFF. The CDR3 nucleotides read TGTGCCAGCAGCTCCAGGTGGGCTGACAGGGAGGCCTACAATGAGCAGTTCTTC.

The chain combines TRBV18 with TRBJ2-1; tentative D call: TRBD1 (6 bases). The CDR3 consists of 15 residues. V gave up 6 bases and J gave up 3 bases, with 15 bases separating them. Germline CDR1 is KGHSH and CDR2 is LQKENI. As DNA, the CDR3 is TGTGCCAGCTCGACTTATTCACAGGGCTACAATGAGCAGTTCTTC. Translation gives CASSTYSQGYNEQFF.

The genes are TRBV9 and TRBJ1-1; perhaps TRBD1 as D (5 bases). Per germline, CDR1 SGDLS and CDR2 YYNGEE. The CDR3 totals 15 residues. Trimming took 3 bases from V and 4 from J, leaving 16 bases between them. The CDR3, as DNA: TGTGCCAGCAGCGCCGGACACGTATCGGGCACTGAAGCTTTCTTT. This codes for CASSAGHVSGTEAFF.

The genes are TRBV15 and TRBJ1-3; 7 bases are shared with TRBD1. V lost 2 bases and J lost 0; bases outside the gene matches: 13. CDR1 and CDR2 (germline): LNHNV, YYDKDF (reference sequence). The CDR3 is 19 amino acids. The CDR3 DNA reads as TGTGCCACCAGCAGAAGCACCTGGGACAGCTCCGACTCTGGAAACACCATATATTTT. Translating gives CATSRSTWDSSDSGNTIYF. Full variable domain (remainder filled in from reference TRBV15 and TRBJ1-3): DAMVIQNPRYQVTQFGKPVTLSCSQTLNHNVMYWYQQKSSQAPKLLFHYYDKDFNNEADTPDNFQSRRPNTSFCFLDIRSPGLGDTAMYLCATSRSTWDSSDSGNTIYFGEGSWLTVV.

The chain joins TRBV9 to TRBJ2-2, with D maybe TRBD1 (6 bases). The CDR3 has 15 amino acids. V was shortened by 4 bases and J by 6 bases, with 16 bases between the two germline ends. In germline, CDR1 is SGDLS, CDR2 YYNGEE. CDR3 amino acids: CASSTGTTMSGELFF. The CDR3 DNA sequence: TGTGCCAGCAGCACCGGGACAACCATGTCCGGGGAGCTGTTTTTT.

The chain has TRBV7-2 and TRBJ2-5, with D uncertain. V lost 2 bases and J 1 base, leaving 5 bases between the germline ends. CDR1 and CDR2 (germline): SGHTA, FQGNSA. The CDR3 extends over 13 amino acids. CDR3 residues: CASSLRSQETQYF. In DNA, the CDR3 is TGTGCCAGCAGCTTACGCAGCCAAGAGACCCAGTACTTC.

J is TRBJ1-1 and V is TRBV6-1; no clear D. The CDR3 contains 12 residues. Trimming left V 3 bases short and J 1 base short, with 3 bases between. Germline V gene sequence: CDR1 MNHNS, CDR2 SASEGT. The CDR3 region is CASSDWNTEAFF. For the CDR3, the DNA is TGTGCCAGCAGTGACTGGAACACTGAAGCTTTCTTT.

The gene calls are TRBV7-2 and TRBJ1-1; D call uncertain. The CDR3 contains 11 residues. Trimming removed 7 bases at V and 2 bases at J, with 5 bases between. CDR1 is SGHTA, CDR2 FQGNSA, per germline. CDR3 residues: CASTGNTEAFF. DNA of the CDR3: TGTGCCAGCACAGGCAACACTGAAGCTTTCTTT.

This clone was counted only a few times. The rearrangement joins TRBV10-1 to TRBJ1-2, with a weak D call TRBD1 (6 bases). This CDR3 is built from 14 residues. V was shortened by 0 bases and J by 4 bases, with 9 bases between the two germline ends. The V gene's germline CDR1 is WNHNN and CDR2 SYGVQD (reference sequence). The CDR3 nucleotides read TGCGCCAGCAGTGAGTCGAGGGACATCTATGGCTACACCTTC. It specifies CASSESRDIYGYTF.

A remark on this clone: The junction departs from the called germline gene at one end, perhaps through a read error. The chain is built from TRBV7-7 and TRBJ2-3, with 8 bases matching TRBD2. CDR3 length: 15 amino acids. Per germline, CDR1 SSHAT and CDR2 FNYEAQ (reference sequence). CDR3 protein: CASSLAGSPADTQYF. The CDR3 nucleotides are TGTGCTAGCAGCTTAGCGGGAAGCCCCGCAGATACGCAGTATTTT.

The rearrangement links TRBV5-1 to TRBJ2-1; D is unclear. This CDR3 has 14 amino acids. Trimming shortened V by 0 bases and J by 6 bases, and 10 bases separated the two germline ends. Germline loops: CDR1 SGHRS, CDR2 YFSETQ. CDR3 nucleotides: TGCGCCAGCAGCTTGGGGCAGACCAGCAATGAGCAGTTCTTC. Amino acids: CASSLGQTSNEQFF.

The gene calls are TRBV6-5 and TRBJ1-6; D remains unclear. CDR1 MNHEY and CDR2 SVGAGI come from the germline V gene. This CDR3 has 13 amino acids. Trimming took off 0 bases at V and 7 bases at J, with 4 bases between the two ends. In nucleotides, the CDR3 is TGTGCCAGCAGTTACTCAAAAAATTCACCCCTCCACTTT. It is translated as CASSYSKNSPLHF.